Below are 31 T cell receptor beta chains sequenced from a single sample in a study of blood T cells in healthy people across ages. Primed by a sample-barcoded 5' primer and a J-beta primer mix, a second PCR proceeded for about 6 to 11 cycles. TCRdb redid the calling of the 5' RACE reads with MiXCR, one entry per CDR3 protein. The sample includes about 1 million distinct CDR3 sequences, 40% to 45% seen only once; the top ten take under 20%. Sequencing was performed on blood. These receptors all come from a woman aged 55-69 years in good health.

The table lists this clonotype with a few counts. The chain carries TRBV4-2 and TRBJ2-3; 9 positions agree with TRBD2. The CDR3 loop spans 15 amino acids. Germline values: CDR1 LGHNA, CDR2 YNFKEQ. The trim removed 5 bases at V and 3 bases at J, leaving 6 bases unmatched. The DNA of the CDR3 is TGTGCCAGCAGCTCTAGCGGGGAGGGGACAGATACGCAGTATTTT. It codes for CASSSSGEGTDTQYF.

V and J are TRBV6-5 and TRBJ2-7; a possible D gene is TRBD2 (5 bases). The DNA matches TRBJ2-1 better at its end, which makes the J call doubtful. Germline V gives CDR1 MNHEY, CDR2 SVGAGI. The CDR3 covers 13 residues. CDR3 DNA sequence: TGTGCCAGCAGACCGTCGACTGGAGGCGAGCAGTTCTTC. This sequence encodes CASRPSTGGEQFF.

Of note for this clonotype: No conserved phenylalanine or tryptophan ends this CDR3, so it is likely a read error. The chain links TRBV25-1 to TRBJ2-1, with D maybe TRBD1 (5 bases). V lost 6 bases to trimming and J lost 5 bases, with 11 bases between them. Germline V lookup: CDR1 MGHDK, CDR2 SYGVNS. This CDR3 spans 13 amino acids. The CDR3, as DNA: TGTGCCAGCAGCGGCGGACACAACAATGAGCAGTTCCTC. This codes for CASSGGHNNEQFL.

CDR3 protein: CASSVDLNTGELFF. CDR3 bases: TGTGCCAGCAGCGTAGACTTAAACACCGGGGAGCTGTTTTTT. This chain uses TRBV9 with TRBJ2-2; D remains unclear. This CDR3 has 14 amino acids. Trimming stripped 0 bases from V and 2 bases from J, with 5 bases between. Germline V gene lookup returns CDR1 SGDLS and CDR2 YYNGEE.

As regards this clonotype: A much larger clone is a single base away; this may be a read error. This rearrangement joins TRBV3-1 to TRBJ2-1; 8 bases are a match to TRBD1. The V gene end was trimmed by 7 bases and the J gene end by 1 base; junction bases not matched to a gene: 3. Germline V gene data show CDR1 as LGHDT and CDR2 as YNNKEL (reference sequence). This CDR3 comprises 14 residues. CDR3 protein: CASNTGGSYNEQFF. The CDR3 nucleotides are TGTGCCAGCAACACAGGGGGGTCCTACAATGAGCAGTTCTTC.

V is TRBV27 and J is TRBJ2-3; tentatively, D is TRBD1 (6 bases). V gave up 6 bases and J gave up 0 bases, with 19 bases separating them. Per the germline V gene, CDR1 is MNHEY and CDR2 is SMNVEV (reference sequence). This CDR3 region has 17 residues. The CDR3 sequence is CASRRPGQPSSTDTQYF. As DNA, the CDR3 is TGTGCCAGCAGGAGACCTGGACAGCCTTCTAGCACAGATACGCAGTATTTT.

The CDR3 DNA follows: TGTGCCAGCAGCTTCGCAGTAGCAAATAGCAATCAGCCCCAGCATTTT. Residues: CASSFAVANSNQPQHF. The J gene is TRBJ1-5, the V gene TRBV5-6; D unresolved. The V end was cut by 2 bases, the J end by 0 bases, with 12 bases between. CDR3 length: 16 residues. Germline CDR1 SGHDT, CDR2 YYEEEE.

CDR3 coding DNA: TGTGCCAGCAGCCCCTTGAGGCAGTCATATGAGCAGTTCTTC. Its protein product is CASSPLRQSYEQFF. The chain recombines TRBV3-1 with TRBJ2-1; no reliable D call. V lost 4 bases and J lost 8, with 15 bases in between. The CDR3 spans 14 residues. Looked up from germline, CDR1 is LGHDT and CDR2 is YNNKEL (reference sequence).

This clonotype was seen a few times. The rearrangement joins TRBV7-9 to TRBJ2-1, with 10 bases lining up with TRBD1. Germline V lookup: CDR1 SEHNR, CDR2 FQNEAQ (reference sequence). The CDR3 loop spans 14 amino acids. V was pared by 3 bases and J by 5 bases, with 1 base of the junction left unmatched. Here the CDR3 DNA reads TGTGCCAGCAGCTTCGGGACAGGGGACAATGAGCAGTTCTTC. Its translation is CASSFGTGDNEQFF. Supplemented by reference TRBV7-9 and TRBJ2-1, the full variable domain reads DTGVSQNPRHKITKRGQNVTFRCDPISEHNRLYWYRQTLGQGPEFLTYFQNEAQLEKSRLLSDRFSAERPKGSFSTLEIQRTEQGDSAMYLCASSFGTGDNEQFFGPGTRLTVL.

V gene TRBV20-1 combines with J gene TRBJ2-4; TRBD2 matches at 10 bases. The ends lost 7 bases at V and 13 bases at J; junction bases unmatched: 10. In germline, CDR1 is DFQATT, CDR2 SNEGSKA (reference sequence). CDR3 length: 12 amino acids. In nucleotides, the CDR3 is TGCAGTGGGGGACTAGCGAGAGTGTGGCAGTACTTC. This sequence encodes CSGGLARVWQYF.

V usage is TRBV6-5 and J usage is TRBJ2-1; 8 bases match TRBD1. The germline gives CDR1 MNHEY, CDR2 SVGAGI. With 5 bases clipped from V and 3 bases from J, the junction kept 6 bases outside the gene matches. The CDR3 runs 15 residues. Here the CDR3 reads CASSNRGDFYNEQFF. The CDR3 nucleotides are TGTGCCAGCAGTAACAGGGGGGATTTCTACAATGAGCAGTTCTTC.

In this sample, this clonotype turned up many times. A much bigger clone sits one base away, suggesting this may be a read error. The V call is TRBV7-2, the J call TRBJ2-5; either TRBD1 or TRBD2 may fit D (5 bases each). Germline V lookup: CDR1 SGHTA, CDR2 FQGNSA. CDR3 length: 14 amino acids. Trimming shortened V by 1 base and J by 4 bases, and 10 bases separated the two germline ends. The DNA for the CDR3 is TGTGCCAGCAGCTTAGGGGGGATGCGAGAGACCCAGTACTTC. Translated, it gives CASSLGGMRETQYF.

This sequence joins TRBV6-2 or TRBV6-3 and TRBJ2-5; the D gene is possibly TRBD2 (6 bases). Deletions cut 0 bases from V and 3 bases from J, with 14 bases between. Germline values: CDR1 MNHEY, CDR2 SVGEGT. The CDR3 sequence is 16 residues long. CDR3 residues: CASSYSEGLIKETQYF. The CDR3 DNA follows: TGTGCCAGCAGTTACTCTGAGGGACTGATCAAAGAGACCCAGTACTTC.

The V and J genes are TRBV4-1 and TRBJ2-2; unclear D gene. Trimming took off 0 bases at V and 8 bases at J, with 10 bases between the two ends. The CDR3 runs to 14 residues. Germline V gene lookup returns CDR1 MGHRA and CDR2 YSYEKL. The CDR3 loop is CASSQDTAVGELFF. The DNA for the CDR3 is TGCGCCAGCAGCCAAGATACTGCCGTGGGGGAGCTGTTTTTT.

There are a few counts of this clonotype. The rearrangement uses TRBV6-6 and TRBJ1-2; D gene uncertain. CDR1 and CDR2 (germline): MNHNY, SVGAGI (reference sequence). This CDR3 has 12 residues. V lost 8 bases, J lost 8 bases, and 15 bases lay in between. DNA of the CDR3: TGTGCCAGCGCGCCTTCATCTGTGGGCTACACCTTC. The encoded protein is CASAPSSVGYTF.

CDR3 loop: CASRRPSNEQFF. CDR3 sequence (DNA): TGCGCCAGCAGAAGACCCTCCAATGAGCAGTTCTTC. This chain uses TRBV10-2 with TRBJ2-1, with unresolved D. V dropped 6 bases and J dropped 6 bases, with 9 bases sitting between them. Germline CDR1 WSHSY, CDR2 SAAADI. There are 12 residues in the CDR3.

Remarks on this clonotype: A read error is possible here, since a much larger clone lies one base away. J is TRBJ2-7 and V is TRBV29-1, with TRBD1 identical over 7 bases. The length of the CDR3 is 12 residues. Germline CDR1 SQVTM, CDR2 ANQGSEA. After removal of 8 bases from V and 9 bases from J, the junction contained 13 bases not matched to a gene. CDR3 protein: CSPPDRSHGQYF. In nucleotides, the CDR3 is TGCAGCCCACCGGACAGGAGCCACGGGCAGTACTTC.

The chain joins TRBV7-9 to TRBJ2-1; D tentatively reads TRBD1 or TRBD2 (8 bases each). V was clipped by 4 bases and J by 9 bases, with 16 bases between them. Germline values: CDR1 SEHNR, CDR2 FQNEAQ (reference sequence). CDR3 length: 14 amino acids. This chain's CDR3 is CASSSGGDRSEQFF. CDR3 DNA sequence: TGTGCCAGCAGCTCCGGGGGGGACAGGAGTGAGCAGTTCTTC.

The gene calls are TRBV7-9 and TRBJ2-5; D unresolved. The DNA matches TRBJ2-7 better at its end, which makes the J call doubtful. CDR1 and CDR2 from the germline V gene are SEHNR and FQNEAQ (reference sequence). CDR3 length: 13 residues. As DNA, the CDR3 is TGTGCCAGCAGTGGCCCAGTTTTGTACGAGCAGTACTTC. It encodes CASSGPVLYEQYF.

This clonotype was seen a handful of times. This chain joins TRBV5-1 and TRBJ2-7, with TRBD1 matching 12 bases. The V and J ends lost 0 bases and 5 bases, in that order; junction bases with no gene match: 6. The CDR3 consists of 16 residues. Per germline, CDR1 SGHRS and CDR2 YFSETQ. The CDR3 sequence is CASSLAGTGGFDEQYF. The CDR3 nucleotides read TGCGCCAGCAGCTTGGCGGGGACAGGGGGCTTTGACGAGCAGTACTTC.

This clonotype showed up many times. This chain uses TRBV20-1 with TRBJ2-7; TRBD1 is a possible D gene (6 bases). Trimming shortened V by 6 bases and J by 2 bases, and 14 bases separated the two germline ends. Per the germline V gene, CDR1 is DFQATT and CDR2 is SNEGSKA (reference sequence). The CDR3 has 13 amino acids. CDR3 protein: CSAAFEGAYEQYF. In DNA form, the CDR3 reads TGCAGTGCCGCCTTCGAGGGGGCCTACGAGCAGTACTTC.

The chain couples TRBV13 to TRBJ2-4; D may correspond to TRBD1 or TRBD2 (7 bases each). Germline loops: CDR1 PRHDT, CDR2 FYEKMQ (reference sequence). V lost 4 bases, J lost 0 bases, and 10 bases lay in between. This CDR3 is 15 amino acids long. The DNA of the CDR3 is TGTGCCAGCAGCTGGGAGGGGGCAGCCAAAAACATTCAGTACTTC. Its translation: CASSWEGAAKNIQYF.

This chain links TRBV6-5 with TRBJ2-7; 9 bases agree with TRBD2. Germline V lookup: CDR1 MNHEY, CDR2 SVGAGI. With 5 bases clipped from V and 2 bases from J, the junction kept 7 bases outside the gene matches. The CDR3 length is 15 residues. The DNA of the CDR3 is TGTGCCAGCAGTGATTCCGCTAGCGGGACCTACGAGCAGTACTTC. This translates into CASSDSASGTYEQYF.

This clonotype was counted many times. The rearrangement joins TRBV7-3 to TRBJ2-7; D perhaps matches TRBD1 (6 bases). This CDR3 is built from 13 residues. From germline, CDR1 is SGHTA and CDR2 FQGTGA. Trimming stripped 5 bases from V and 0 bases from J, with 8 bases between. CDR3 bases: TGTGCCAGCAGCCGGGACATCTCCTACGAGCAGTACTTC. Translated, it gives CASSRDISYEQYF.

The chain combines TRBV20-1 with TRBJ2-1, with 8 bases lining up with TRBD2. V dropped 1 base and J dropped 3; count of bases not matched to a gene: 5. The CDR3 runs 15 residues. Germline values: CDR1 DFQATT, CDR2 SNEGSKA (reference sequence). CDR3: CSARGGGTSYNEQFF. The CDR3 coding sequence is TGCAGTGCTAGAGGAGGTGGGACTAGCTACAATGAGCAGTTCTTC.

The J gene is TRBJ2-3, the V gene TRBV6-6; perhaps D is TRBD1 or TRBD2 (6 bases each). CDR3 length: 15 residues. Trimming stripped 6 bases from V and 4 bases from J, with 17 bases between. CDR1 MNHNY and CDR2 SVGAGI come from the germline V gene (reference sequence). The CDR3 sequence is CASSPIGGRADTQYF. The DNA for the CDR3 is TGTGCCAGCAGCCCTATAGGGGGGCGCGCAGATACGCAGTATTTT.

This clonotype was counted a few times. The rearrangement links TRBV3-1 to TRBJ2-3; D uncertain. Germline values: CDR1 LGHDT, CDR2 YNNKEL (reference sequence). The V and J ends lost 7 bases and 1 base respectively, with 12 bases between them. The CDR3 length is 14 residues. CDR3 sequence (DNA): TGTGCCAGCACCACCTCGGGCGGCACAGATACGCAGTATTTT. Translating it yields CASTTSGGTDTQYF.

The chain links TRBV29-1 to TRBJ2-5, with 7 bases matching TRBD2. The germline V gene encodes CDR1 SQVTM and CDR2 ANQGSEA. The trim removed 1 base at V and 2 bases at J, leaving 4 bases unmatched. The CDR3 runs 14 residues. As DNA, the CDR3 is TGCAGCGTTGAAGGCGCGGGAGCACAAGAGACCCAGTACTTC. Amino acids: CSVEGAGAQETQYF.

The V and J genes are TRBV9 and TRBJ2-7; D gene ambiguous. The end of the DNA fits TRBJ2-5 better, so the J call may be wrong. The CDR3 extends over 13 amino acids. Germline CDR1 reads SGDLS; CDR2 reads YYNGEE. CDR3 region: CASSASPMETQYF. CDR3 coding DNA: TGTGCCAGCAGCGCCTCCCCGATGGAGACCCAGTACTTC.

The chain recombines TRBV28 with TRBJ2-5, with a tentative D call TRBD1 (6 bases). The J call may be faulty, since TRBJ2-7 better matches the DNA end. The CDR3 loop spans 14 amino acids. CDR1 MDHEN and CDR2 SYDVKM come from the germline V gene. CDR3 DNA sequence: TGTGCCAGCAGTTTAACACAGGGTTTCAACGAGCAGTACTTC. Translating gives CASSLTQGFNEQYF.

This clonotype was seen more than once but under ten times. The chain links TRBV7-9 to TRBJ2-7, with D possibly TRBD2 on 7 matching bases. The germline V and J ends were trimmed by 1 base and 2 bases, with 12 bases remaining between them. Germline values: CDR1 SEHNR, CDR2 FQNEAQ (reference sequence). The CDR3 loop spans 15 amino acids. In nucleotides, the CDR3 is TGTGCCAGCAGCTTAGAGGGGGGGCCGGCCTACGAGCAGTACTTC. Its protein product is CASSLEGGPAYEQYF.